These T cell receptor beta chains were read from a single sample in a study of OX40 agonist ivuxolimab in advanced cancers. The protocol was immunoSEQ multiplex PCR, while the TCRdb copy is restricted to in-frame clones and leaves out a portion. This table has 65,000 or so clones, 70% to 90% appearing once. The material was CD4+ or CD8+ T cells sorted from blood, obtained in a trial of the OX40 agonist ivuxolimab. These receptors were taken from an adult with an advanced solid tumor such as melanoma, head and neck, liver or kidney cancer. Each CDR3 is given with its conserved first and last residue. The D gene is left open where the match is weak. Clone size is stated in some rows and not others, as once, few, many or a class when expanded.

TRBJ1-2	once	-	TRBV30	TGTGCCTGGAGTTCCGACCGGGACTATGGCTACACCTTC	CAWSSDRDYGYTF
TRBJ1-3	-	-	TRBV28	TGTGCCAGCACAACCCCGAGGGGGGCTGTGTCTGGAAACACCATATATTTT	CASTTPRGAVSGNTIYF
TRBJ2-7	-	-	TRBV5-4	TGTGCCAGCAGCTTCTGGCAGAATGCCTACGAGCAGTACTTC	CASSFWQNAYEQYF
TRBJ2-1	-	TRBD1	TRBV6-5	TGTGCCAGCAGGGGACAGGGTTCTTTAAATGAGCAGTTCTTC	CASRGQGSLNEQFF
TRBJ1-1	-	-	TRBV20-1	TGCAGTGGCTCGAGGAGCACTGAAGCTTTCTTT	CSGSRSTEAFF
TRBJ1-2	-	TRBD1	TRBV18	TGTGCCAGCTCACCACGATGGTCCCAGGGGGCGAACTATGGCTACACCTTC	CASSPRWSQGANYGYTF
TRBJ2-2	-	-	TRBV7-9	TGTGCCAGCAGCTTACTGAGGGCCGCCGGAACCGGGGAGCTGTTTTTT	CASSLLRAAGTGELFF
TRBJ2-1	-	TRBD1	TRBV18	TGTGCCAGCTCACCACCGGGACAGGGGGTCTACAATGAGCAGTTCTTC	CASSPPGQGVYNEQFF
TRBJ2-1	-	-	TRBV30	TGTGCCTGGAGTTCGCTAGAGGGGCGGTTCTTC	CAWSSLEGRFF
TRBJ2-3	-	TRBD2	TRBV7-3	TGTGCCAGCAGCTTAGGGAGGGCTGCAGATACGCAGTATTTT	CASSLGRAADTQYF
TRBJ2-2	-	-	TRBV7-3	TGTGCCAGCAGCTTGGGATCGACCACCGGGGAGCTGTTTTTT	CASSLGSTTGELFF
TRBJ2-4	-	-	TRBV30	TGTGCCTGGAGTCAAGGGGTGCAAGCCAAAAACATTCAGTACTTC	CAWSQGVQAKNIQYF
TRBJ2-3	-	-	TRBV5-1	TGCGCCAGCAGTTCCGGACAGATCACAGATACGCAGTATTTT	CASSSGQITDTQYF
TRBJ2-1	-	-	TRBV7-9	TGTGCCAGCAGCGGAACCAGGGTTCTTGAGCAGTTCTTC	CASSGTRVLEQFF
TRBJ2-1	-	-	TRBV9	TGTGCCAGCAGCGTGGGGCAGGGGGGCGGTGAGCAGTTCTTC	CASSVGQGGGEQFF
TRBJ2-3	-	-	TRBV27	TGTGCCAGCAGTGGCCGGGAGATTAGCACAGATACGCAGTATTTT	CASSGREISTDTQYF
TRBJ2-3	once	-	TRBV15	TGTGCCACCAGCAGGGACTTAGATACGCAGTATTTT	CATSRDLDTQYF
TRBJ2-2	-	-	TRBV18	TGTGCCAGCTCACCGGGACAGAACACCGGGGAGCTGTTTTTT	CASSPGQNTGELFF
TRBJ2-7	few	-	TRBV5-6	TGTGCCAGCAGCCTCGAGTCCTACGAGCAGTACTTC	CASSLESYEQYF
TRBJ1-2	-	-	TRBV5-4	TGTGCCAGCAGCTTACCCCCCCCCGCAGCCTACTATGGCTACACCTTC	CASSLPPPAAYYGYTF
TRBJ1-1	-	-	TRBV5-4	TGTGCCAGCAGCTTGGCCGACGGGCAGGGGAGAACTGAAGCTTTCTTT	CASSLADGQGRTEAFF
TRBJ2-3	-	-	TRBV6-1	TGTGCCAGCAGTGGGCTAGCTACTCCAGATACGCAGTATTTT	CASSGLATPDTQYF
TRBJ1-3	-	-	TRBV6-1	TGTGCCACGCTGGGCTCTGGAAACACCATATATTTT	CATLGSGNTIYF
TRBJ2-1	-	TRBD2	TRBV5-1	TGCGCCAGCAGCTTGGCCCGGCTAGCGGGAGCTGATGAGCAGTTCTTC	CASSLARLAGADEQFF
TRBJ2-6	-	TRBD1	TRBV19	TGTGCCAGTAGTACCACAGGCAGGGGGTATGGGGCCAACGTCCTGACTTTC	CASSTTGRGYGANVLTF
TRBJ2-7	few	-	TRBV29-1	TGCAGCGTTGAAAGACAGTGGGACGGGGAGCAGTACTTC	CSVERQWDGEQYF